The T cell receptor (beta chain) under discussion was sequenced for a study of CD8+ T cells in alopecia areata. On the study more broadly: Treatment of the treated patients consisted of oral tofacitinib, 5 to 10 mg twice daily. Affected scalp percentage determined the severity score of treated patients. The study, taken as a whole, reports: Among the top 100, expanded CD8+ clones were significantly decreased by tofacitinib, as was scalp clonality. For lesional scalp, especially alopecia totalis/universalis, clonality was higher than in normal scalp.

V gave up 3 bases and J gave up 8 bases; unmatched junction bases: 10. CDR1 is SGHTA, CDR2 FQGNSA, per germline. The CDR3 totals 16 residues. After isolation, RNA underwent reverse transcription to generate cDNA as the sequencing template. Produced via immunoSEQ multiplex PCR; TCRdb's table is partial and in-frame only. The data show 200,000 to 250,000 clones, with around three fifths seen just once and around 1.6% held by the top ten. With respect to this clone: Its antigen is not known.

The treatment here: oral pan-JAK inhibitor, 5-10 mg twice daily. Sequencing was performed on CD4+ T cells sorted from blood, taken at week 4, from a patient treated with tofacitinib. The V and J genes are TRBV7-2 and TRBJ1-6; 7 bases agree with TRBD1. This TCR was recovered from a human donor with alopecia areata. DNA of the CDR3: TGTGCCAGCAGCTTCGTGTCGGGACAGCTATATTCACCCCTCCACTTT. Its translation: CASSFVSGQLYSPLHF.